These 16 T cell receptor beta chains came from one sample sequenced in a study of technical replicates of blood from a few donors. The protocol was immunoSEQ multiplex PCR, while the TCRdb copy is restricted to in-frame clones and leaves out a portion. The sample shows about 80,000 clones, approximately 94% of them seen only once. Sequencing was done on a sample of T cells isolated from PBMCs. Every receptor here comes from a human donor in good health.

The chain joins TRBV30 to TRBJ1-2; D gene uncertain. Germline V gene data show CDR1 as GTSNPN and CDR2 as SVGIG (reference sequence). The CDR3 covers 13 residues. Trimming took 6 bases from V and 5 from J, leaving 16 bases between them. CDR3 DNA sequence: TGTGCCTGTAAGATCTTATCGGGGTATGGCTACACCTTC. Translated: CACKILSGYGYTF.

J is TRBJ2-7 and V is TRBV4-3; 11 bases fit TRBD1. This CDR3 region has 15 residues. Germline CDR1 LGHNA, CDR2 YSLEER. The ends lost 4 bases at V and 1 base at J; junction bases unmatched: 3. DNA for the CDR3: TGCGCCAGCAGCCCGGGGACAGGGGGTTCCTACGAGCAGTACTTC. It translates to CASSPGTGGSYEQYF.

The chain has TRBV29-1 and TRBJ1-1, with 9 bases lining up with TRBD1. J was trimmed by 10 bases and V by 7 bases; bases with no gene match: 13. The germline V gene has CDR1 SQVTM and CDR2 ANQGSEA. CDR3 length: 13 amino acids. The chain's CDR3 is CSADLGQGRGAFF. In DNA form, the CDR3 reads TGCAGCGCTGACTTGGGACAGGGTCGAGGAGCTTTCTTT.

CDR3 sequence: CASRGQVGNQPQHF. The CDR3 DNA reads as TGTGCCAGCCGGGGACAGGTCGGCAATCAGCCCCAGCATTTT. The J gene is TRBJ1-5, the V gene TRBV19; the match to TRBD1 covers 8 bases. CDR3 length equals 14 residues. The ends lost 9 bases at V and 2 bases at J; junction bases unmatched: 6. CDR1 LNHDA and CDR2 SQIVND come from the germline V gene (reference sequence).

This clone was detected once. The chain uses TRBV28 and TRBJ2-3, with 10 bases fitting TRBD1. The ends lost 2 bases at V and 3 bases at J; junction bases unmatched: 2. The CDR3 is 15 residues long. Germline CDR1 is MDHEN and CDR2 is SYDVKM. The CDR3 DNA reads TGTGCCAGCAGTTTAGGGGGACAGGGGACAGATACGCAGTATTTT. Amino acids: CASSLGGQGTDTQYF.

The CDR3 sequence is CASSEDGTGSYGYTF. The CDR3 DNA reads TGTGCCAGCAGTGAAGACGGGACAGGGAGCTATGGCTACACCTTC. This chain uses TRBV2 with TRBJ1-2; 9 bases are a match to TRBD1. The J segment lost 4 bases and the V segment lost 1 base, leaving 4 bases of the junction unmatched. CDR3 length equals 15 residues. Germline V gene data show CDR1 as SNHLY and CDR2 as FYNNEI. Drawing the rest from reference TRBV2 and TRBJ1-2, the complete variable domain is EPEVTQTPSHQVTQMGQEVILRCVPISNHLYFYWYRQILGQKVEFLVSFYNNEISEKSEIFDDQFSVERPDGSNFTLKIRSTKLEDSAMYFCASSEDGTGSYGYTFGSGTRLTVV.

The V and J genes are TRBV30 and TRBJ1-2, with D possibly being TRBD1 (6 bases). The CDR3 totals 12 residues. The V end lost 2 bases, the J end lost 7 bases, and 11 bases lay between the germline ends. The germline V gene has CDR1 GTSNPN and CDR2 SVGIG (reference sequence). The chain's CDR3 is CAWSRGIGGYTF. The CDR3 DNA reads TGTGCCTGGAGTAGGGGGATCGGTGGCTACACCTTC.

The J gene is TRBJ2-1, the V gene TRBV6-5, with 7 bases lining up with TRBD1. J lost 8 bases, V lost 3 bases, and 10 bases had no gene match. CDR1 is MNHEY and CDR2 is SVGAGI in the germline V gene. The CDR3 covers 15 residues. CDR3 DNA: TGTGCCAGCAGTTATGTACAGGGGTCTGTCTATGAGCAGTTCTTC. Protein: CASSYVQGSVYEQFF.

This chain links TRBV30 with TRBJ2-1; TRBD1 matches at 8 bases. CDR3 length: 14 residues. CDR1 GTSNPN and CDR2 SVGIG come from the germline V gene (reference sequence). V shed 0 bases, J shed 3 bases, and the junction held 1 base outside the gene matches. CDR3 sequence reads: CAWSVTGGYNEQFF. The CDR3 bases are TGTGCCTGGAGTGTAACAGGGGGCTACAATGAGCAGTTCTTC.

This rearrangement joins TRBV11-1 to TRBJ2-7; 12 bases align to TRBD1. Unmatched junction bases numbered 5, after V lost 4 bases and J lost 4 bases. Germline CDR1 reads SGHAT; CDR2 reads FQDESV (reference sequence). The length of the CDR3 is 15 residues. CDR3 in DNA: TGTGCCAGCAGCTGGGGACAGGGGGCAAATTACGAGCAGTACTTC. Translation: CASSWGQGANYEQYF.

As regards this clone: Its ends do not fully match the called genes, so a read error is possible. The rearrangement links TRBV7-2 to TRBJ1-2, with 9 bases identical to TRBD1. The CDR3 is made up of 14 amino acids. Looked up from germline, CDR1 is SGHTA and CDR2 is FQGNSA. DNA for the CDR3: TGTGCCAGCAGCGCACCGGGACAGGGTAGGGCCTCCCCCTTC. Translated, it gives CASSAPGQGRASPF.

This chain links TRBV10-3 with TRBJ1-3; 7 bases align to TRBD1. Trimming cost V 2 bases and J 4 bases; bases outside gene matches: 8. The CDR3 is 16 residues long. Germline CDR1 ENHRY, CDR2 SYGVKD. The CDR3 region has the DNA TGTGCCATCAGTGAGAGGACAGGAGTACGCGGAAACACCATATATTTT. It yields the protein CAISERTGVRGNTIYF.

The CDR3 nucleotides are TGTGCCATCAGTGGGCCGCGGACTAGAGACTACGAGCAGTACTTC. It codes for CAISGPRTRDYEQYF. The genes are TRBV10-3 and TRBJ2-7, with TRBD2 matching 7 bases. The CDR3 runs to 15 residues. The germline CDR1 and CDR2 sequences are ENHRY and SYGVKD. Trimming removed 4 bases from V and 3 bases from J; junction bases left unmatched: 9.

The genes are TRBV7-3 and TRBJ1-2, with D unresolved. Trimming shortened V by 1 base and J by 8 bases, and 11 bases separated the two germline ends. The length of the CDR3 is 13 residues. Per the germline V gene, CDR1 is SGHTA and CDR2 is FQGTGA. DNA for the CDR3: TGTGCCAGCAGCTTAATTGAGGGTGGAGGCTACACCTTC. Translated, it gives CASSLIEGGGYTF.

For the CDR3, the DNA is TGTGCCAGCAGTTTAATCCAGGGGGGCTACGAGCAGTACTTC. Translation: CASSLIQGGYEQYF. The J gene is TRBJ2-7, the V gene TRBV28; possibly TRBD1 for D (7 bases). CDR3 size: 14 residues. Trimming pared 2 bases from V and 3 bases from J, leaving 11 bases between. Germline V gives CDR1 MDHEN, CDR2 SYDVKM.

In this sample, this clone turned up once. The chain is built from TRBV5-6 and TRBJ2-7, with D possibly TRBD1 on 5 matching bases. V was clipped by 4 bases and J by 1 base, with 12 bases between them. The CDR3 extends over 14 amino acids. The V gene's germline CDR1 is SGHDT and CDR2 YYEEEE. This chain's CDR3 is CASSKRQLSYEQYF. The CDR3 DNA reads TGTGCCAGCAGCAAAAGACAGTTATCCTACGAGCAGTACTTC.